The entry below gives a single TCR beta chain sequence along with its context. Its antigen is not identified. The record originates from a study of cytomegalovirus exposure and HLA in healthy donors. Study-wide findings and caveats: In vitro data verified a few CMV-associated chains as specific for CMV antigens. Rare TCR sequences predominated, though certain public TCRs were found in many donors. Reports indicated that the classifier achieved high specificity and sensitivity in diagnosing cytomegalovirus status.

CDR3 length: 17 residues. From germline, CDR1 is SNHLY and CDR2 FYNNEI. With V trimmed by 7 bases and J by 3 bases, 17 bases remained unmatched. A multiplex PCR was run with 60 Vbeta primers and 13 Jbeta primers. The protocol was immunoSEQ multiplex PCR, while the TCRdb copy is restricted to in-frame clones and leaves out a portion. Seen here are approximately 220,000 clones, about 77% observed once, and the top ten hold roughly 2%. What was sequenced was PBMCs. The receptor's source is a woman in her 30s in good health and CMV-seronegative. The chain employs TRBV2 and TRBJ1-2; 7 nucleotides match TRBD1. The CDR3 loop is CASNVAGGIKSDYGYTF. Written as DNA, the CDR3 is TGTGCCAGCAACGTGGCAGGGGGGATCAAATCAGACTATGGCTACACCTTC.